This TCR beta chain was sequenced in a study of shared clonotypes between healthy human individuals. Assay: immunoSEQ multiplex PCR; the TCRdb copy retains only in-frame clones and omits some. This table has roughly 1 million clones, approximately 76% appearing once. The CDR3 is 16 amino acids. V was clipped by 2 bases and J by 2 bases; unmatched bases: 9. Germline values: CDR1 GTSNPN, CDR2 SVGIG (reference sequence). The source is a man aged 18 to 30 in good health. Sequenced material: memory CD4+ T cells sorted from blood. As for subset: CD45RA-negative fraction. The J gene is TRBJ2-3, the V gene TRBV30; TRBD1 aligns across 8 bases. This chain's CDR3 is CAWSSGQGSITDTQYF. CDR3 coding DNA: TGTGCCTGGAGTTCCGGACAGGGATCAATCACAGATACGCAGTATTTT.